A single sample gave rise to the 25 T cell receptor beta chains below, sequenced in a study of CD8+CD57+ T cells in acquired aplastic anemia. The TCR beta profiling, which covered VDJ combination and CDR3 sequence, was carried out using genomic DNA as the template. TCRdb called the reads again in MiXCR, with one record for every CDR3 protein. The table lists just over 450,000 distinct CDR3 sequences, approximately 33% of them singletons. Patients selected for sequencing had displayed CD8+CD57+ cell expansion by flow cytometry. Sequenced sample: sorted CD4+, CD8+, or CD8+CD57+ T cells (not recorded which) from PBMCs. The origin of the receptors is a human donor with aplastic anemia.

The rearrangement joins TRBV29-1 to TRBJ2-1; tentative D call: TRBD1 (5 bases). The CDR3 consists of 17 residues. Germline loops: CDR1 SQVTM, CDR2 ANQGSEA. V was clipped by 2 bases and J by 3 bases, with 20 bases between them. As DNA, the CDR3 is TGCAGCGTTGAATCGCAGGGCGGATTCTATGGCTACAATGAGCAGTTCTTC. It is translated as CSVESQGGFYGYNEQFF.

V usage is TRBV19 and J usage is TRBJ2-7; maybe TRBD1 (6 bases). The CDR3 runs 15 residues. Deletions cut 3 bases from V and 1 base from J, with 13 bases between. From germline, CDR1 is LNHDA and CDR2 SQIVND (reference sequence). The CDR3 region is CASSIWAGESYEQYF. The CDR3 coding sequence is TGTGCCAGTAGTATCTGGGCAGGGGAGTCCTACGAGCAGTACTTC.

This clonotype was found a few times. J is TRBJ1-3 and V is TRBV25-1; D uncertain. Germline lookup yields CDR1 MGHDK and CDR2 SYGVNS. With 3 bases removed from V and 8 bases from J, the gap between germline ends came to 17 bases. The CDR3 is made up of 15 amino acids. The CDR3 DNA is TGTGCCAGCAGTGAGGTGATGGACTATGGCTACACCATATATTTT. Its translation is CASSEVMDYGYTIYF.

The V gene is TRBV10-2, the J gene TRBJ1-2, with D perhaps TRBD1 (5 bases). The CDR3 is 14 residues long. Germline values: CDR1 WSHSY, CDR2 SAAADI. Trimming took 5 bases from V and 4 from J, leaving 14 bases between them. The CDR3 region has the DNA TGCGCCAGCAGTTACTCGGGGGGTCCCTATGGCTACACCTTC. This translates into CASSYSGGPYGYTF.

The sample holds a few counts of this clonotype. The genes are TRBV7-3 and TRBJ2-2; 10 bases are a match to TRBD1. Germline-derived CDR1 and CDR2 are SGHTA and FQGTGA. This CDR3 spans 15 amino acids. Losses at the gene ends were 3 bases for V and 7 bases for J; bases not matched to a gene: 5. Written as DNA, the CDR3 is TGTGCCAGCAGCTTGGGACAGGGGCGGAACGGGGAGCTGTTTTTT. Its protein product is CASSLGQGRNGELFF.

The chain recombines TRBV6-1 with TRBJ2-7, with 10 bases identical to TRBD2. Trimming at V came to 6 bases and at J to 4 bases, leaving 3 bases not matched to a gene. Germline V gives CDR1 MNHNS, CDR2 SASEGT. The CDR3 extends over 13 amino acids. The CDR3 loop reads CASRRTSGYEQYF. In DNA, the CDR3 is TGTGCCAGCAGACGGACTAGCGGATACGAGCAGTACTTC.

V and J are TRBV4-3 and TRBJ2-3, with 11 bases fitting TRBD1. The junction had 6 bases not matched to a gene; V was cut back by 4 bases and J by 6 bases. Germline V gene data show CDR1 as LGHNA and CDR2 as YSLEER. The CDR3 is made up of 15 amino acids. The CDR3, as DNA: TGCGCCAGCAGCCCCGACCGGGACAGGGGGGATACGCAGTATTTT. Protein: CASSPDRDRGDTQYF.

At least ten counts were recorded for this clonotype. The V call is TRBV14, the J call TRBJ1-6; TRBD1 matches 8 bases. Looked up from germline, CDR1 is SGHDN and CDR2 is FVKESK. The V segment lost 0 bases and the J segment 9 bases; nucleotides outside the gene matches: 4. The CDR3 loop spans 15 amino acids. The CDR3 DNA follows: TGTGCCAGCAGCCAAGATACAGGGGGTGGTTCACCCCTCCACTTT. This encodes CASSQDTGGGSPLHF.

In this sample, this clonotype turned up many times. The chain has TRBV20-1 and TRBJ1-4; 7 bases agree with TRBD1. Germline-derived CDR1 and CDR2 are DFQATT and SNEGSKA (reference sequence). The CDR3 consists of 14 residues. Losses at the gene ends were 6 bases for V and 5 bases for J; bases not matched to a gene: 9. CDR3 sequence: CSAPNRGRNEKLFF. The CDR3 DNA is TGCAGTGCGCCAAACAGGGGCAGGAATGAAAAACTGTTTTTT.

This clonotype was observed a few times. This may stem from a read error, because a much larger clone lies one nucleotide away. The chain employs TRBV25-1 and TRBJ2-7, with D perhaps matching TRBD1 or TRBD2 (6 bases each). Trimming stripped 1 base from V and 7 bases from J, with 17 bases between. The germline V gene has CDR1 MGHDK and CDR2 SYGVNS. The CDR3 runs 15 residues. CDR3 coding DNA: TGTGCCAGCAGTGAATTTGGGGAAAGGAGGGGGGAGCAGTACTTC. Its protein is CASSEFGERRGEQYF.

This clonotype was recorded many times. The V and J genes are TRBV6-5 and TRBJ1-6; the D is unclear. This CDR3 comprises 15 residues. V was pared by 6 bases and J by 8 bases, with 17 bases between. The germline V gene encodes CDR1 MNHEY and CDR2 SVGAGI. CDR3 sequence (DNA): TGTGCCAGCAGAACGTCGAGTCAGGCGTATTCACCCCTCCACTTT. It translates to CASRTSSQAYSPLHF.

This clonotype was observed a single time. The chain joins TRBV4-1 to TRBJ2-6; D is ambiguous. Between the trimmed V and J ends, which lost 0 bases and 4 bases, there was a span of 19 bases. Per germline, CDR1 MGHRA and CDR2 YSYEKL. This CDR3 contains 19 residues. The CDR3: CASSQDKFRVRSGANVLTF. CDR3 nucleotide sequence: TGCGCCAGCAGCCAAGATAAGTTTCGGGTAAGATCGGGGGCCAACGTCCTGACTTTC.

The chain couples TRBV10-3 to TRBJ2-1; possible D gene TRBD1, 5 bases. The CDR3 length is 12 residues. With 8 bases removed from V and 2 bases from J, the gap between germline ends came to 7 bases. Germline V gene sequence: CDR1 ENHRY, CDR2 SYGVKD. CDR3 protein: CAIGATYNEQFF. CDR3 DNA: TGTGCCATCGGGGCCACCTACAATGAGCAGTTCTTC.

At least ten counts were recorded for this clonotype. The chain has TRBV10-1 and TRBJ1-6; D is ambiguous. CDR3 length: 13 amino acids. The germline gives CDR1 WNHNN, CDR2 SYGVQD (reference sequence). The V gene lost 10 bases and the J gene lost 5 bases, with 12 bases spanning the gap. The CDR3 DNA sequence: TGCGCCATCAACTTAAAAAATAATTCACCCCTCCACTTT. Protein product: CAINLKNNSPLHF.

In this sample, this clonotype turned up many times. This rearrangement joins TRBV25-1 to TRBJ1-2; the D gene is possibly TRBD1 (5 bases). Trimming stripped 1 base from V and 8 bases from J, with 17 bases between. This CDR3 comprises 15 residues. Germline V gene lookup returns CDR1 MGHDK and CDR2 SYGVNS. CDR3 residues: CASSESGTGFGGYTF. CDR3 in DNA: TGTGCCAGCAGTGAATCCGGGACCGGGTTCGGGGGCTACACCTTC.

The chain links TRBV20-1 to TRBJ2-5; 8 nucleotides agree with TRBD1. CDR1 DFQATT and CDR2 SNEGSKA come from the germline V gene (reference sequence). This CDR3 has 15 residues. Trimming removed 6 bases from V and 4 bases from J; junction bases left unmatched: 13. The CDR3 DNA follows: TGCAGTGCCCCGAGGCAGGGGGCGCCCCGAGAGACCCAGTACTTC. The encoded protein is CSAPRQGAPRETQYF.

This clonotype has ten or more counts. The chain uses TRBV10-1 and TRBJ2-3, with D unresolved. The V gene lost 4 bases and the J gene lost 1 base, with 6 bases spanning the gap. This CDR3 spans 13 amino acids. Germline V gene data show CDR1 as WNHNN and CDR2 as SYGVQD (reference sequence). The CDR3 DNA sequence: TGCGCCAGCAGTGGAGGCGGCACAGATACGCAGTATTTT. Its protein is CASSGGGTDTQYF.

The chain carries TRBV15 and TRBJ2-7; 9 bases map to TRBD1. The CDR3 loop spans 14 amino acids. V lost 3 bases and J lost 3; bases outside the gene matches: 3. The germline gives CDR1 LNHNV, CDR2 YYDKDF (reference sequence). Here the CDR3 DNA reads TGTGCCACCAGCAGCCGGGACAGGGTCTACGAGCAGTACTTC. This gives the protein CATSSRDRVYEQYF.

This clonotype has at least ten counts. For the CDR3, the DNA is TGTGCCAGCAGCAGACAGGGGGGGATGAACACTGAAGCTTTCTTT. It specifies CASSRQGGMNTEAFF. This rearrangement joins TRBV7-3 to TRBJ1-1; 9 positions agree with TRBD1. The V and J ends lost 5 bases and 0 bases, in that order; junction bases with no gene match: 4. This CDR3 is built from 15 residues. Germline V gives CDR1 SGHTA, CDR2 FQGTGA.

This clonotype was found a few times. This sequence joins TRBV20-1 and TRBJ1-1; D is possibly TRBD1 (6 bases). Germline assignment: CDR1 DFQATT and CDR2 SNEGSKA (reference sequence). The ends were cut back, 8 bases at V and 1 base at J, with 11 bases in the middle. The CDR3 spans 12 residues. For the CDR3, the DNA is TGCAGTACGGACAGACCGAACACTGAAGCTTTCTTT. Protein: CSTDRPNTEAFF.

This clonotype was recorded at least ten times. The chain is built from TRBV19 and TRBJ1-5; D unresolved. Germline V CDR1 and CDR2: LNHDA, SQIVND (reference sequence). The CDR3 has 15 residues. The V gene lost 3 bases and the J gene lost 1 base, with 10 bases spanning the gap. In DNA, the CDR3 is TGTGCCAGTAGTATGGACCGGCGGAGCAATCAGCCCCAGCATTTT. It yields the protein CASSMDRRSNQPQHF.

Ten or more counts support this clonotype. The chain uses TRBV29-1 and TRBJ2-1, with TRBD2 identical over 9 bases. CDR1 is SQVTM and CDR2 is ANQGSEA in the germline V gene. The ends lost 5 bases at V and 4 bases at J; junction bases unmatched: 6. This CDR3 is built from 14 residues. The CDR3 bases are TGCAGCGTTTCTGCGGGAGGGGGGTACAATGAGCAGTTCTTC. Translation gives CSVSAGGGYNEQFF.

This clonotype showed up just a few times. The rearrangement links TRBV5-1 to TRBJ2-7; 9 nucleotides match TRBD2. The CDR3 has 19 residues. J was trimmed by 3 bases and V by 7 bases; bases with no gene match: 23. The germline CDR1 and CDR2 sequences are SGHRS and YFSETQ. The CDR3 DNA reads TGCGCCAGCTCCGTCTCGGGTGAAGCGCCGGGACTAGCTCGCTACGAGCAGTACTTC. Protein product: CASSVSGEAPGLARYEQYF.

This sequence joins TRBV10-1 and TRBJ2-3; 10 nucleotides agree with TRBD2. This CDR3 contains 15 residues. Germline lookup yields CDR1 WNHNN and CDR2 SYGVQD (reference sequence). With V trimmed by 8 bases and J by 0 bases, 5 bases remained unmatched. CDR3 residues: CASGMTSGSTDTQYF. For the CDR3, the DNA is TGCGCCAGCGGGATGACTAGCGGGAGCACAGATACGCAGTATTTT.

This clonotype was seen more than once but under ten times. The chain has TRBV12-3 or TRBV12-4 and TRBJ1-1, with D perhaps TRBD1 (5 bases). The CDR3 is made up of 14 amino acids. Trimming removed 3 bases from V and 1 base from J, with 9 bases in between. CDR3 bases: TGTGCCAGCAGTTTGGGGCACGAGAACACTGAAGCTTTCTTT. Encoded protein: CASSLGHENTEAFF.